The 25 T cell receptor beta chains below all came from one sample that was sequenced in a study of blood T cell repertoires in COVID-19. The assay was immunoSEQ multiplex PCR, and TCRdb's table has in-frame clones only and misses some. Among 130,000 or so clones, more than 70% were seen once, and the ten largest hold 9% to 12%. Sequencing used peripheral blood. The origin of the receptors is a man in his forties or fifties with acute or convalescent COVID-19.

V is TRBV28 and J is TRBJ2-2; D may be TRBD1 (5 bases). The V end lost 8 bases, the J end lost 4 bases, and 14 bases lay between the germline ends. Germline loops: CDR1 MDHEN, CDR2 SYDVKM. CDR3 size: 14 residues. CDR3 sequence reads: CASFRRASTGELFF. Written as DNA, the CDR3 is TGTGCCAGCTTTCGCAGGGCGAGCACCGGGGAGCTGTTTTTT. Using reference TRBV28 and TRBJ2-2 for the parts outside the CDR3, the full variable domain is DVKVTQSSRYLVKRTGEKVFLECVQDMDHENMFWYRQDPGLGLRLIYFSYDVKMKEKGDIPEGYSVSREKKERFSLILESASTNQTSMYLCASFRRASTGELFFGEGSRLTVL.

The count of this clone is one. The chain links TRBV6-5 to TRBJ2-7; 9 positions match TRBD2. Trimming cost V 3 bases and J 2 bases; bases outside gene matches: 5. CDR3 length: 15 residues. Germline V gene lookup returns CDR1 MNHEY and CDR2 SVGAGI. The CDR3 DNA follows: TGTGCCAGCAGTTATAGCGGGAGTGGAACCTACGAGCAGTACTTC. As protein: CASSYSGSGTYEQYF.

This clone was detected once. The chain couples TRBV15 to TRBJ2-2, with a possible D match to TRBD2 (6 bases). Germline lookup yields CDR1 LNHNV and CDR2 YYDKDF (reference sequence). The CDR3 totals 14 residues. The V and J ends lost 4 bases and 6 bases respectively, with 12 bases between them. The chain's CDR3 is CATSIKTRSGELFF. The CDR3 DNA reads TGTGCCACCAGCATCAAGACTAGGTCCGGGGAGCTGTTTTTT. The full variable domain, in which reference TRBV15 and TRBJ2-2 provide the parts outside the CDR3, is DAMVIQNPRYQVTQFGKPVTLSCSQTLNHNVMYWYQQKSSQAPKLLFHYYDKDFNNEADTPDNFQSRRPNTSFCFLDIRSPGLGDTAMYLCATSIKTRSGELFFGEGSRLTVL.

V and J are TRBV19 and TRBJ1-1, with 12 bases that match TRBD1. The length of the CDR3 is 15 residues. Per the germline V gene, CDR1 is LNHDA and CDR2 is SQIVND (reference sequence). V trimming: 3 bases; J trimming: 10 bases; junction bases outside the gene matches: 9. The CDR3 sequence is CASSIHSGTGGPAFF. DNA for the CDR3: TGTGCCAGTAGTATCCACTCCGGGACAGGGGGCCCAGCTTTCTTT. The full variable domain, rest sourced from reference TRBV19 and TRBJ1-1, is DGGITQSPKYLFRKEGQNVTLSCEQNLNHDAMYWYRQDPGQGLRLIYYSQIVNDFQKGDIAEGYSVSREKKESFPLTVTSAQKNPTAFYLCASSIHSGTGGPAFFGQGTRLTVV.

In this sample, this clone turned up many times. CDR3 DNA: TGTGCCAGCTGCTCACAAGGACAGGCTAATAATTCACCCCTCCACTTT. It specifies CASCSQGQANNSPLHF. The rearrangement links TRBV7-8 to TRBJ1-6; 7 nucleotides agree with TRBD1. The V gene end was trimmed by 8 bases and the J gene end by 5 bases; junction bases not matched to a gene: 12. This CDR3 region has 16 residues. CDR1 is SGHVS, CDR2 FQNEAQ, per germline.

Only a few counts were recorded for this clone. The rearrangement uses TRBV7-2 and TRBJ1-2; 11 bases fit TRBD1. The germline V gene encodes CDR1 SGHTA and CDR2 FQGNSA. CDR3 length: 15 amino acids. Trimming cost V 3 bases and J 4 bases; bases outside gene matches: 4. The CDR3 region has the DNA TGTGCCAGCAGCTTGGACAGGGGGCAGAGCTATGGCTACACCTTC. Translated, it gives CASSLDRGQSYGYTF.

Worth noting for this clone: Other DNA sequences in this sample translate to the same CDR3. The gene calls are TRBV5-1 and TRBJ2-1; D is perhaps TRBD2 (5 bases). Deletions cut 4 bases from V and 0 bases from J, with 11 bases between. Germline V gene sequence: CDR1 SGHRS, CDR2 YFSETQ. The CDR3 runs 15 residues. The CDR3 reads CASSLTSSSYNEQFF. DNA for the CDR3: TGCGCCAGCAGCCTAACTAGTTCCTCCTACAATGAGCAGTTCTTC.

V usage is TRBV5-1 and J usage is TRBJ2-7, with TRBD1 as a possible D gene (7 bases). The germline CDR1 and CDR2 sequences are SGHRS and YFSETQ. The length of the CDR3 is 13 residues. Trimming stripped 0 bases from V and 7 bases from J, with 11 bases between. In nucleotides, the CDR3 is TGCGCCAGCAGCTTGGTTCAGGGGGGAGAGCAGTACTTC. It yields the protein CASSLVQGGEQYF. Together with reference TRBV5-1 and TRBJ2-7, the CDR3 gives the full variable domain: KAGVTQTPRYLIKTRGQQVTLSCSPISGHRSVSWYQQTPGQGLQFLFEYFSETQRNKGNFPGRFSGRQFSNSRSEMNVSTLELGDSALYLCASSLVQGGEQYFGPGTRLTVT.

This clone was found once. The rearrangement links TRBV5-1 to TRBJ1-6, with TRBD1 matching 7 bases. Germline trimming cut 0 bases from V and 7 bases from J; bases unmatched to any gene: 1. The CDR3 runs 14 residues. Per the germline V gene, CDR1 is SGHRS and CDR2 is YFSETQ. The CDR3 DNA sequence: TGCGCCAGCAGCTTGGACAGGGGCAATTCACCCCTCCACTTT. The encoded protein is CASSLDRGNSPLHF.

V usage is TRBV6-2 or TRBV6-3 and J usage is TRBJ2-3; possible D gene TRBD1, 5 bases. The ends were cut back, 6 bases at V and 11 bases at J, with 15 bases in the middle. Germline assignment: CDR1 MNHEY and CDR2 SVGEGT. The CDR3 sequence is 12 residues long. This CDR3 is CASSQVLDRQYF. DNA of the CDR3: TGTGCCAGCAGCCAAGTGCTCGACAGGCAGTATTTT.

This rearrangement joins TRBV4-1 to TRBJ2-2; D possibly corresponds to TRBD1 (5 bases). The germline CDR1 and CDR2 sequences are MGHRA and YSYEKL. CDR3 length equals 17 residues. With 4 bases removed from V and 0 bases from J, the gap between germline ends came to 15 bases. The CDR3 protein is CASSPRVRQANTGELFF. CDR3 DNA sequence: TGCGCCAGCAGCCCCAGGGTGAGGCAGGCGAACACCGGGGAGCTGTTTTTT.

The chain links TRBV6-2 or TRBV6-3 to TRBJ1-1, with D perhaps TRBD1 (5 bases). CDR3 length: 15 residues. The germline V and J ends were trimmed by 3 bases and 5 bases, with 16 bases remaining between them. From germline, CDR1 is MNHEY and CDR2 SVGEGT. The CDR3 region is CASSYREGIATEAFF. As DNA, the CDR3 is TGTGCCAGCAGTTATCGGGAGGGGATAGCGACTGAAGCTTTCTTT.

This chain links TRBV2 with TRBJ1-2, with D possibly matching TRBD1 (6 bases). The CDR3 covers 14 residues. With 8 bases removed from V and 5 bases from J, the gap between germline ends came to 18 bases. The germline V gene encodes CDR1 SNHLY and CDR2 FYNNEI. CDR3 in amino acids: CASETQNRVYGYTF. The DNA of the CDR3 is TGTGCCAGCGAGACCCAAAACAGGGTTTATGGCTACACCTTC. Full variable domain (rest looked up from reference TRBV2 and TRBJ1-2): EPEVTQTPSHQVTQMGQEVILRCVPISNHLYFYWYRQILGQKVEFLVSFYNNEISEKSEIFDDQFSVERPDGSNFTLKIRSTKLEDSAMYFCASETQNRVYGYTFGSGTRLTVV.

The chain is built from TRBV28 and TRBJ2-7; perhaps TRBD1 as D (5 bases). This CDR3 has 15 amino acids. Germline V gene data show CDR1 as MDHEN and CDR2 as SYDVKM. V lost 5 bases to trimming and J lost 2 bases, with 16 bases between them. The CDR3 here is CASSTTGRGTYEQYF. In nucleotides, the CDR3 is TGTGCCAGCAGTACAACAGGAAGGGGTACCTACGAGCAGTACTTC.

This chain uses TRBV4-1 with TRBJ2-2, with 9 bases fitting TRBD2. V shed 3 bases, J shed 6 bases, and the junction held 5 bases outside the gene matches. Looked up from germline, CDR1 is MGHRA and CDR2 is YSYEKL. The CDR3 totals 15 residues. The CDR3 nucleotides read TGCGCCAGCAGCCACGCCGGGACTAGCTCCGGGGAGCTGTTTTTT. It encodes CASSHAGTSSGELFF.

In DNA, the CDR3 is TGTGCCAGCTCTTTTAACAGGGGTGAGCAAGAGACCCAGTACTTC. This encodes CASSFNRGEQETQYF. The genes are TRBV2 and TRBJ2-5; 7 bases match TRBD1. The CDR3 spans 15 residues. Trimming cost V 8 bases and J 2 bases; bases outside gene matches: 11. The germline V gene encodes CDR1 SNHLY and CDR2 FYNNEI.

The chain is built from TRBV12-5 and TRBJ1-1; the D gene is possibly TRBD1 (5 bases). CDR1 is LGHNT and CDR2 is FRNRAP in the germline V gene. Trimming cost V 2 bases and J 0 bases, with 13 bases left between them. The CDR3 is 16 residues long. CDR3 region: CASGLRQGSLNTEAFF. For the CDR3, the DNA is TGTGCTAGTGGTTTGAGGCAGGGATCTTTGAACACTGAAGCTTTCTTT.

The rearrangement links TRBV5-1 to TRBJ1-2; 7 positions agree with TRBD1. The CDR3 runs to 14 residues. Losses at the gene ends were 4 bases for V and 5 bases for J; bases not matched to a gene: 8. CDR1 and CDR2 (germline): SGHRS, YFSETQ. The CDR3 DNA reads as TGCGCCAGCAGCCGGGACAGTGGGGGATATGGCTACACCTTC. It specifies CASSRDSGGYGYTF.

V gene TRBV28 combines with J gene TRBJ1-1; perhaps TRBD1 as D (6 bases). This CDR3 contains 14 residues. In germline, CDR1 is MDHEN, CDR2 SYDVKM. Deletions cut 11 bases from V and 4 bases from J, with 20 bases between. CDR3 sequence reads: CAEQQGGSGTEAFF. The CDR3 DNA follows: TGTGCCGAACAACAGGGAGGGTCCGGCACTGAAGCTTTCTTT.

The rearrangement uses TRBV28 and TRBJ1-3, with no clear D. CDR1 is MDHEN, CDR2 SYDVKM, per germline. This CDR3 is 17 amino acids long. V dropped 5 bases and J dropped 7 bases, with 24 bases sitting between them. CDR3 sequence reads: CASSPVVPRSRDNTIYF. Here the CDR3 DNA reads TGTGCCAGCAGTCCAGTCGTACCACGGAGCCGAGATAACACCATATATTTT.

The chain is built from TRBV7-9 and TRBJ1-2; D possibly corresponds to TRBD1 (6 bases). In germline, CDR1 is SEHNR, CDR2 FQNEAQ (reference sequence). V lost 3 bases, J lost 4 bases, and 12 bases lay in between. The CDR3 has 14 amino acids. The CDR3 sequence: CASSLLDSFYGYTF. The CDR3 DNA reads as TGTGCCAGCAGCTTGCTGGACAGCTTCTATGGCTACACCTTC.

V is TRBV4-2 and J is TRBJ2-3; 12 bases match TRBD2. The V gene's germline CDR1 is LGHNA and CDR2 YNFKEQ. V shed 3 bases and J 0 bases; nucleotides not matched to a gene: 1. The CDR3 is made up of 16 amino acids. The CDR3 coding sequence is TGTGCCAGCAGCCAGACTAGCGGGGGAAGCACAGATACGCAGTATTTT. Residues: CASSQTSGGSTDTQYF.

The DNA for the CDR3 is TGTGCCAGCAGCTTGTTAACGGGATTAAACTATGGCTACACCTTC. Protein: CASSLLTGLNYGYTF. The chain couples TRBV7-2 to TRBJ1-2; D call uncertain. This CDR3 contains 15 residues. Germline V gene sequence: CDR1 SGHTA, CDR2 FQGNSA. The V and J ends lost 3 bases and 2 bases respectively, with 13 bases between them.

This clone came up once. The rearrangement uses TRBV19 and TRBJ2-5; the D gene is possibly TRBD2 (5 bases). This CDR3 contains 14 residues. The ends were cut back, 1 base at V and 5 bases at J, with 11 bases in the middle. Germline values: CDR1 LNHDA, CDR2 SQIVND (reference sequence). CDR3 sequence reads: CASSIGFGEETQYF. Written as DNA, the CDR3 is TGTGCCAGTAGTATAGGATTTGGGGAGGAGACCCAGTACTTC.

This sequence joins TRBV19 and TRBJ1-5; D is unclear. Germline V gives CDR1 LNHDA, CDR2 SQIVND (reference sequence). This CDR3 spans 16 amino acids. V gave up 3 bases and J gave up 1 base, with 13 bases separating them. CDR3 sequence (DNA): TGTGCCAGTAGTATTCCCGGTTTGAAGAGCAATCAGCCCCAGCATTTT. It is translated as CASSIPGLKSNQPQHF.